Presented here are 23 T cell receptor beta chains from one specimen sequenced in a study of CD8 T cells in Susac syndrome (dated by TCRdb to the late 2010s). The library was made by the immunoSEQ multiplex PCR assay. RNA was extracted with the RNeasy kit and 0.5 to 1 ug was reverse transcribed using random hexamers. The public reads were reanalyzed by TCRdb: fastp trimming at Q25, MiXCR alignment, in-frame beta chains only. A single entry per CDR3 protein holds the most common genes and DNA from its merged rows. This sample has 55,000 to 70,000 distinct CDR3 sequences in its table, and around 95% of those were observed once. The ten largest clones take up roughly 0.22% of the sample. What was sequenced was CD8+ T cells from PBMCs. The source is a human donor in good health.

The J gene is TRBJ2-3, the V gene TRBV7-9; D not resolved. This CDR3 has 12 amino acids. Germline assignment: CDR1 SEHNR and CDR2 FQNEAQ (reference sequence). Trimming pared 0 bases from V and 5 bases from J, leaving 3 bases between. CDR3 amino acids: CASSLAQDTQYF. The DNA for the CDR3 is TGTGCCAGCAGCTTAGCGCAAGATACGCAGTATTTT.

V usage is TRBV7-6 and J usage is TRBJ1-1; D ambiguous. The CDR3 is made up of 13 amino acids. Germline V gene sequence: CDR1 SGHVS, CDR2 FNYEAQ. V lost 5 bases, J lost 0 bases, and 7 bases lay in between. Written as DNA, the CDR3 is TGTGCCAGCAGCCCCAACCTGAACACTGAAGCTTTCTTT. It codes for CASSPNLNTEAFF.

The chain joins TRBV3-1 to TRBJ2-1, with TRBD2 matching over 14 bases. Unmatched junction bases numbered 3, after V lost 2 bases and J lost 9 bases. Germline V CDR1 and CDR2: LGHDT, YNNKEL (reference sequence). There are 15 residues in the CDR3. The DNA of the CDR3 is TGTGCCAGCAGCCAAAGACTAGCGGGGGGGCCTGAGCAGTTCTTC. Its protein product is CASSQRLAGGPEQFF.

This clonotype has just one count. V and J are TRBV13 and TRBJ2-1; TRBD1 aligns across 11 bases. CDR1 PRHDT and CDR2 FYEKMQ come from the germline V gene (reference sequence). The CDR3 is made up of 12 amino acids. The junction had 2 bases not matched to a gene; V was cut back by 10 bases and J by 6 bases. The CDR3 reads CAIGTGGNEQFF. In DNA form, the CDR3 reads TGTGCCATCGGGACAGGGGGCAATGAGCAGTTCTTC.

CDR3 in DNA: TGTGCCAGCAGCCAAGGACTAGAGACAGATACGCAGTATTTT. It translates to CASSQGLETDTQYF. The V call is TRBV3-1, the J call TRBJ2-3; possible D gene TRBD2, 6 bases. Trimming took 1 base from V and 3 from J, leaving 8 bases between them. The germline gives CDR1 LGHDT, CDR2 YNNKEL (reference sequence). CDR3 size: 14 residues.

The V gene is TRBV7-9, the J gene TRBJ1-2; D is uncertain. The CDR3 extends over 14 amino acids. The V and J ends lost 4 bases and 0 bases respectively, with 9 bases between them. Germline V lookup: CDR1 SEHNR, CDR2 FQNEAQ (reference sequence). CDR3: CASSSPLANYGYTF. The DNA of the CDR3 is TGTGCCAGCAGCTCCCCCTTAGCTAACTATGGCTACACCTTC.

The genes are TRBV4-2 and TRBJ1-1; TRBD1 aligns across 7 bases. V trimming: 4 bases; J trimming: 0 bases; junction bases outside the gene matches: 5. This CDR3 spans 15 amino acids. Per germline, CDR1 LGHNA and CDR2 YNFKEQ. The CDR3 sequence is CASSLEDRLNTEAFF. For the CDR3, the DNA is TGTGCCAGCAGCCTAGAGGACAGGCTGAACACTGAAGCTTTCTTT.

The chain is built from TRBV2 and TRBJ2-7; TRBD1 matches 9 bases. V dropped 6 bases and J dropped 0; count of bases not matched to a gene: 9. Germline V gene lookup returns CDR1 SNHLY and CDR2 FYNNEI. The CDR3 contains 16 residues. This chain's CDR3 is CASSPKGTGFSYEQYV. The CDR3 DNA reads as TGTGCCAGCAGCCCGAAAGGGACAGGGTTCTCCTACGAGCAGTACGTC.

This chain connects TRBV6-2 or TRBV6-3 to TRBJ1-2, with D possibly matching TRBD1 (6 bases). This CDR3 is 15 amino acids long. Germline V gives CDR1 MNHEY, CDR2 SVGEGT. V was clipped by 0 bases and J by 3 bases, with 11 bases between them. The CDR3 DNA reads TGTGCCAGCAGTTACTCGCCACAGGGAGACTATGGCTACACCTTC. Translation gives CASSYSPQGDYGYTF.

As concerns this clonotype: Compared with germline, one end of the junction differs, possibly owing to a read error. The J gene is TRBJ1-2, the V gene TRBV12-3 or TRBV12-4; the D is unclear. This CDR3 is 12 amino acids long. This chain's CDR3 is CASSLSWAPWEF. CDR3 coding DNA: TGTGCCAGCAGTTTAAGCTGGGCGCCCTGGGAATTC.

The chain joins TRBV29-1 to TRBJ2-3; 12 bases align to TRBD2. CDR1 and CDR2 (germline): SQVTM, ANQGSEA. V gave up 5 bases and J gave up 3 bases; unmatched junction bases: 3. The CDR3 loop spans 14 amino acids. CDR3 DNA sequence: TGCAGCGTTCAAGGACTAGCGGGGACAGATACGCAGTATTTT. This gives the protein CSVQGLAGTDTQYF.

The genes are TRBV11-1 and TRBJ1-1, with TRBD1 identical over 11 bases. Germline CDR1 SGHAT, CDR2 FQDESV (reference sequence). V lost 5 bases and J lost 5; bases outside the gene matches: 7. This CDR3 has 15 amino acids. CDR3 in DNA: TGTGCCAGCAGCCCGAGCTGGGACAGGGGGACTGAAGCTTTCTTT. It specifies CASSPSWDRGTEAFF. The variable domain in full, with the rest retrieved from reference TRBV11-1 and TRBJ1-1, is EAEVAQSPRYKITEKSQAVAFWCDPISGHATLYWYRQILGQGPELLVQFQDESVVDDSQLPKDRFSAERLKGVDSTLKIQPAELGDSAMYLCASSPSWDRGTEAFFGQGTRLTVV.

On this clonotype: The junction and the germline gene differ at one end; a read error may be behind it. This rearrangement joins TRBV30 to TRBJ2-1; unclear D gene. The CDR3 runs 15 residues. Germline V CDR1 and CDR2: GTSNPN, SVGIG (reference sequence). The CDR3, as DNA: TGTGCCAGGAGACCCCAACAAGGCTCCTACAATGAGCAGTTCTTC. This codes for CARRPQQGSYNEQFF.

The chain employs TRBV5-1 and TRBJ1-1; D gene ambiguous. CDR3 length: 15 residues. V lost 0 bases and J 1 base, leaving 10 bases between the germline ends. Germline V gives CDR1 SGHRS, CDR2 YFSETQ. The CDR3 protein is CASSLGGSPNTEAFF. As DNA, the CDR3 is TGCGCCAGCAGCTTGGGAGGGAGCCCGAACACTGAAGCTTTCTTT.

V is TRBV9 and J is TRBJ1-5, with unresolved D. The ends were cut back, 0 bases at V and 5 bases at J, with 6 bases in the middle. This CDR3 is 13 amino acids long. Germline V gives CDR1 SGDLS, CDR2 YYNGEE. The CDR3 loop reads CASSVAGDQPQHF. In DNA, the CDR3 is TGTGCCAGCAGCGTAGCCGGGGATCAGCCCCAGCATTTT.

CDR3 DNA: TGTGCCAGCAGTTTACGGGGGGCCGCCGGGGAGCTGTTTTTT. Residues: CASSLRGAAGELFF. The rearrangement links TRBV28 to TRBJ2-2, with D maybe TRBD2 (7 bases). The CDR3 runs to 14 residues. Looked up from germline, CDR1 is MDHEN and CDR2 is SYDVKM. Trimming cost V 2 bases and J 6 bases, with 10 bases left between them.

V is TRBV28 and J is TRBJ2-1; D is ambiguous. This CDR3 has 15 amino acids. Trimming shortened V by 2 bases and J by 4 bases, and 12 bases separated the two germline ends. Germline CDR1 MDHEN, CDR2 SYDVKM. For the CDR3, the DNA is TGTGCCAGCAGTTTAAACACTTGGGGTTACAATGAGCAGTTCTTC. Its translation is CASSLNTWGYNEQFF.

The chain recombines TRBV28 with TRBJ1-5; D possibly corresponds to TRBD1 (5 bases). The CDR3 is 15 residues long. Germline V gives CDR1 MDHEN, CDR2 SYDVKM. V gave up 1 base and J gave up 6 bases, with 13 bases separating them. CDR3 DNA sequence: TGTGCCAGCAGTTTATCCCCAGGCACAGGTCAGCCCCAGCATTTT. Translation gives CASSLSPGTGQPQHF.

V and J are TRBV19 and TRBJ2-1, with 11 bases lining up with TRBD1. Germline CDR1 reads LNHDA; CDR2 reads SQIVND (reference sequence). CDR3 length: 14 residues. Unmatched junction bases numbered 0, after V lost 6 bases and J lost 2 bases. CDR3 nucleotides: TGTGCCAGTAGGGGACAGGGGGCCTACAATGAGCAGTTCTTC. This encodes CASRGQGAYNEQFF.

The J gene is TRBJ2-7, the V gene TRBV6-5; 10 nucleotides line up with TRBD1. This CDR3 contains 15 residues. V lost 4 bases to trimming and J lost 5 bases; unmatched junction nucleotides: 8. Germline V lookup: CDR1 MNHEY, CDR2 SVGAGI. CDR3 coding DNA: TGTGCCAGCAGTTTCCGGACAGGGGGAATCGACGAGCAGTACTTC. This encodes CASSFRTGGIDEQYF.

The J gene is TRBJ1-1, the V gene TRBV4-1; tentative D call: TRBD1 (5 bases). This CDR3 contains 14 residues. Trimming cost V 2 bases and J 4 bases, with 11 bases left between them. Looked up from germline, CDR1 is MGHRA and CDR2 is YSYEKL. The chain's CDR3 is CASSQYMGVTEAFF. The DNA for the CDR3 is TGCGCCAGCAGCCAATACATGGGGGTCACTGAAGCTTTCTTT.

CDR3 loop: CSVERPGGGGGYTF. DNA for the CDR3: TGCAGCGTTGAGAGGCCGGGGGGAGGAGGTGGCTACACCTTC. This chain uses TRBV29-1 with TRBJ1-2, with a tentative D call TRBD1 (5 bases). The CDR3 consists of 14 residues. Germline CDR1 SQVTM, CDR2 ANQGSEA. The V and J ends lost 3 bases and 7 bases respectively, with 18 bases between them.

The chain uses TRBV5-6 and TRBJ1-5; 8 nucleotides align to TRBD1. Germline V gene lookup returns CDR1 SGHDT and CDR2 YYEEEE. This CDR3 is 17 amino acids long. J lost 4 bases, V lost 0 bases, and 9 bases had no gene match. Here the CDR3 reads CASSLAGRGRWNQPQHF. Written as DNA, the CDR3 is TGTGCCAGCAGCTTGGCCGGCAGGGGGCGGTGGAATCAGCCCCAGCATTTT. Variable domain in full (rest from reference TRBV5-6 and TRBJ1-5): DAGVTQSPTHLIKTRGQQVTLRCSPKSGHDTVSWYQQALGQGPQFIFQYYEEEERQRGNFPDRFSGHQFPNYSSELNVNALLLGDSALYLCASSLAGRGRWNQPQHFGDGTRLSIL.